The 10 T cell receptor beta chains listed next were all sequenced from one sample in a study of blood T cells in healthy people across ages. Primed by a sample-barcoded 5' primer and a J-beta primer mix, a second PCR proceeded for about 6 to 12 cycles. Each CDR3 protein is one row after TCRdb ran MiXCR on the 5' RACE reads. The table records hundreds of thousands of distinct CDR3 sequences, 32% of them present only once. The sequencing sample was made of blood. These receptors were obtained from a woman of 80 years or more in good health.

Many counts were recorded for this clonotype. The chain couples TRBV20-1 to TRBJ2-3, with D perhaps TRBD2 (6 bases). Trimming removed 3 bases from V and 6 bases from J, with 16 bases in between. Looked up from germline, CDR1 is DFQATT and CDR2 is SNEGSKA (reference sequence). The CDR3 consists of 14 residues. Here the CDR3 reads CSARVGASEDTQYF. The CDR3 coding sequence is TGCAGTGCTAGGGTCGGGGCTAGCGAGGATACGCAGTATTTT.

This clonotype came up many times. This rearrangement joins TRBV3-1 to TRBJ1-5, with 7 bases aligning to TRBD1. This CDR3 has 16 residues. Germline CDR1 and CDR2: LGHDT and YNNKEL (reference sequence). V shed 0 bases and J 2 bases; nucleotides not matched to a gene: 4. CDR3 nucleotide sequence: TGTGCCAGCAGCCAAGAGAATGGACAGGGCAATCAGCCCCAGCATTTT. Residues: CASSQENGQGNQPQHF.

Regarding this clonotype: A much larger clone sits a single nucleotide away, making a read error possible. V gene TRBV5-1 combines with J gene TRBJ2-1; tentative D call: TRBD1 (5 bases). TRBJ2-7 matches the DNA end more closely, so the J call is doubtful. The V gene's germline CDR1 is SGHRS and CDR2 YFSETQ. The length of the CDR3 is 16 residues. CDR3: CASSLAQGSSYNEQYF. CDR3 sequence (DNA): TGCGCCAGCAGCTTGGCTCAGGGAAGCTCCTACAATGAGCAGTACTTC.

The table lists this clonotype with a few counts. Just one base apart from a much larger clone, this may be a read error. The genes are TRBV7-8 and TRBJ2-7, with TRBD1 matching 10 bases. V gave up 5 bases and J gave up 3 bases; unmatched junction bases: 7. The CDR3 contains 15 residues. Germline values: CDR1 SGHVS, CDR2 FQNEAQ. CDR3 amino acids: CASSTGTGVVYEQYF. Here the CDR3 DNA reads TGTGCCAGCAGCACCGGGACAGGGGTAGTCTACGAGCAGTACTTC. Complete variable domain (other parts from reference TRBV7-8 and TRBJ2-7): GAGVSQSPRYKVAKRGQDVALRCDPISGHVSLFWYQQALGQGPEFLTYFQNEAQLDKSGLPSDRFFAERPEGSVSTLKIQRTQQEDSAVYLCASSTGTGVVYEQYFGPGTRLTVT.

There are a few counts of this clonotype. CDR3 in amino acids: CASSLGAGGRDQPQHF. The CDR3 DNA follows: TGTGCCAGCAGCTTAGGCGCGGGGGGCAGGGATCAGCCCCAGCATTTT. J is TRBJ1-5 and V is TRBV7-8; a possible D gene is TRBD1 (6 bases). Trimming stripped 1 base from V and 5 bases from J, with 15 bases between. The CDR3 runs 16 residues. From germline, CDR1 is SGHVS and CDR2 FQNEAQ.

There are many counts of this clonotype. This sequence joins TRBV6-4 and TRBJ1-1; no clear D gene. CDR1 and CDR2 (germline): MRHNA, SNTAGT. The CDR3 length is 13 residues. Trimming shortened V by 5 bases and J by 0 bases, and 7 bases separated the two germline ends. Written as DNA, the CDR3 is TGTGCCAGCAGTACATTTATGAACACTGAAGCTTTCTTT. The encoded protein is CASSTFMNTEAFF.

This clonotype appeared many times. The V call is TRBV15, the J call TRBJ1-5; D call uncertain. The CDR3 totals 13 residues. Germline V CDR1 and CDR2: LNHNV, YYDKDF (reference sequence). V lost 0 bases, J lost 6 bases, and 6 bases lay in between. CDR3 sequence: CATSREGFQPQHF. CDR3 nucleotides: TGTGCCACCAGCAGAGAGGGGTTTCAGCCCCAGCATTTT.

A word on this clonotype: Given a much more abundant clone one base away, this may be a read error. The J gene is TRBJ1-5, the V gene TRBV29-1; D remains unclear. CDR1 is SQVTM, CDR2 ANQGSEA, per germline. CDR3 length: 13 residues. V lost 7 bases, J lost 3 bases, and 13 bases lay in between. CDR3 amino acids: CSALDGYNQPQHF. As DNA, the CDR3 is TGCAGCGCCCTGGACGGATACAATCAGCCCCAGCATTTT. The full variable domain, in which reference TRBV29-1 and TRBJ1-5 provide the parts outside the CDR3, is SAVISQKPSRDICQRGTSLTIQCQVDSQVTMMFWYRQQPGQSLTLIATANQGSEATYESGFVIDKFPISRPNLTFSTLTVSNMSPEDSSIYLCSALDGYNQPQHFGDGTRLSIL.

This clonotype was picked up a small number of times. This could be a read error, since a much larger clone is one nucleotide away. The CDR3 region has the DNA TGTGCCAGCAGCTTGGACAGGGCATACAATGAGCAGTACTTC. It codes for CASSLDRAYNEQYF. The genes are TRBV5-5 and TRBJ2-5, with D perhaps matching TRBD1 (6 bases). Germline values: CDR1 SGHKS, CDR2 YYEKEE (reference sequence). CDR3 size: 14 residues. Trimming shortened V by 0 bases and J by 11 bases, and 17 bases separated the two germline ends.

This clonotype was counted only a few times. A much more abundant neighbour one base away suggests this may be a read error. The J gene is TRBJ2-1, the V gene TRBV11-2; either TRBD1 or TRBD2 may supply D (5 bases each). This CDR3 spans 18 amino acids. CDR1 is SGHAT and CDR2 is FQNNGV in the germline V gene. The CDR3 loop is CANSLGLLEVMGDNEQFF. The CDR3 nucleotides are TGTGCCAACAGCTTAGGCCTATTGGAAGTAATGGGGGACAATGAGCAGTTCTTC.